Listed below are T cell receptor beta chains from one sample, sequenced in a study of glioma-infiltrating T cells after dendritic cell vaccination. TCRdb keeps only in-frame clones here, not all; method: immunoSEQ multiplex PCR. Found here are more than 95,000 clones, roughly 79% of them singletons; the top ten hold 12%. This specimen consisted of blood, obtained before dendritic cell vaccination. These receptors all stem from a human donor with glioblastoma. Each CDR3 is given with its conserved first and last residue. D genes are given only for firm matches. Not every row has a clone size; where given, it reads once, few, many or a size class.

clone_size: few
j_call: TRBJ2-7
d_call: NA
v_call: TRBV7-9
cdr3_aa: CASSRPLAGAYEQYF
cdr3_nt: TGTGCCAGCAGCCGCCCTCTGGCAGGGGCCTACGAGCAGTACTTC

clone_size: NA
j_call: TRBJ1-1
d_call: TRBD1
v_call: TRBV5-1
cdr3_aa: CASTRTGNTEAFF
cdr3_nt: TGCGCCAGCACCAGGACAGGGAACACTGAAGCTTTCTTT

clone_size: NA
j_call: TRBJ2-7
d_call: NA
v_call: TRBV11-3
cdr3_aa: CASSLSPRQDEQYF
cdr3_nt: TGTGCCAGCAGCTTATCTCCCAGACAGGACGAGCAGTACTTC

clone_size: many
j_call: TRBJ2-3
d_call: NA
v_call: TRBV20-1
cdr3_aa: CSALSDTQYF
cdr3_nt: TGCAGTGCCCTGTCAGATACGCAGTATTTT

clone_size: NA
j_call: TRBJ1-1
d_call: TRBD1
v_call: TRBV7-2
cdr3_aa: CASSLDSGGASEAFF
cdr3_nt: TGTGCCAGCAGCTTAGATTCAGGGGGCGCCAGTGAAGCTTTCTTT

clone_size: few
j_call: TRBJ2-5
d_call: NA
v_call: TRBV13
cdr3_aa: CASSISRQETQYF
cdr3_nt: TGTGCCAGCAGCATAAGCAGGCAAGAGACCCAGTACTTC

clone_size: few
j_call: TRBJ1-3
d_call: NA
v_call: TRBV11-1
cdr3_aa: CASSQIGGHSSGNTIYF
cdr3_nt: TGTGCCAGCAGCCAAATCGGTGGACATTCCTCTGGAAACACCATATATTTT

clone_size: NA
j_call: TRBJ1-1
d_call: NA
v_call: TRBV4-3
cdr3_aa: CASSQPLLRGSTEAFF
cdr3_nt: TGCGCCAGCAGCCAACCACTACTTCGAGGCAGCACTGAAGCTTTCTTT

clone_size: NA
j_call: TRBJ2-3
d_call: NA
v_call: TRBV11-2
cdr3_aa: CASSLNLGGATDTQYF
cdr3_nt: TGTGCCAGCAGCTTAAATTTGGGGGGGGCGACAGATACGCAGTATTTT

clone_size: NA
j_call: TRBJ2-7
d_call: TRBD1
v_call: TRBV7-2
cdr3_aa: CASSYRDRGSDEQYF
cdr3_nt: TGTGCCAGCAGCTACCGGGACAGGGGTTCGGACGAGCAGTACTTC

clone_size: NA
j_call: TRBJ2-4
d_call: NA
v_call: TRBV7-8
cdr3_aa: CASSPDRTRNIQYF
cdr3_nt: TGTGCCAGCAGCCCGGACAGAACGAGAAACATTCAGTACTTC

clone_size: NA
j_call: TRBJ2-1
d_call: NA
v_call: TRBV27
cdr3_aa: CASSLRRSSYNEQFF
cdr3_nt: TGTGCCAGCAGTTTGCGGCGGAGCTCCTACAATGAGCAGTTCTTC

clone_size: NA
j_call: TRBJ2-1
d_call: NA
v_call: TRBV7-2
cdr3_aa: CASSLELYEQFF
cdr3_nt: TGTGCCAGCAGCTTAGAACTCTATGAGCAGTTCTTC

clone_size: NA
j_call: TRBJ2-7
d_call: NA
v_call: TRBV4-2
cdr3_aa: CASSQEVTGTSYEQYF
cdr3_nt: TGTGCCAGCAGCCAAGAGGTTACAGGGACCTCCTACGAGCAGTACTTC

clone_size: NA
j_call: TRBJ1-1
d_call: TRBD1
v_call: TRBV6-1
cdr3_aa: CASSEAAGRQGLNTEAFF
cdr3_nt: TGTGCCAGCAGTGAAGCGGCAGGGCGACAGGGGTTGAACACTGAAGCTTTCTTT

clone_size: NA
j_call: TRBJ2-7
d_call: TRBD2
v_call: TRBV4-3
cdr3_aa: CASSLRGGGTYEQYF
cdr3_nt: TGCGCCAGCAGCCTACGTGGCGGGGGGACTTACGAGCAGTACTTC

clone_size: NA
j_call: TRBJ2-7
d_call: NA
v_call: TRBV11-3
cdr3_aa: CASSWELSYEQYF
cdr3_nt: TGTGCCAGCAGCTGGGAGCTATCCTACGAGCAGTACTTC

clone_size: NA
j_call: TRBJ1-4
d_call: TRBD1
v_call: TRBV7-2
cdr3_aa: CASSLAARGTEKLFF
cdr3_nt: TGTGCCAGCAGCTTAGCGGCCAGGGGGACAGAAAAACTGTTTTTT